This passage covers 23 T cell receptor beta chains from one sample sequenced in a study of T cell responses to AZD1222 COVID-19 vaccine (dated by TCRdb to the early 2020s). This specimen's time point label, per the study, means: about 28 days (+/-7) after the second vaccine dose. The library came from the immunoSEQ multiplex PCR assay. The table comes from immuneACCESS by way of TCRdb, which keeps in-frame sequences with V and J called. Part of the clones is missing from these tables; in studies checked, under half for an unresolved V gene and the rest for unknown reasons. In all, the sample holds over 130,000 clones, and 80% to 95% of those were seen once. Less than 3.5% of the sample is taken by the ten largest. The sample in question was peripheral blood, obtained 28 days after the second AZD1222 dose. All receptors derive from an adult who received the AZD1222 COVID-19 vaccine.

V and J are TRBV27 and TRBJ1-1; D is possibly TRBD1 (5 bases). The length of the CDR3 is 14 residues. V shed 5 bases and J shed 2 bases, with 12 bases lying between them. Germline CDR1 reads MNHEY; CDR2 reads SMNVEV (reference sequence). CDR3 sequence reads: CASSPTATNTEAFF. In DNA form, the CDR3 reads TGTGCCAGCAGTCCGACAGCTACTAACACTGAAGCTTTCTTT.

The V and J genes are TRBV5-1 and TRBJ2-7, with D maybe TRBD2 (5 bases). The V end was cut by 0 bases, the J end by 6 bases, with 10 bases between. Germline assignment: CDR1 SGHRS and CDR2 YFSETQ. This CDR3 spans 13 amino acids. The DNA for the CDR3 is TGCGCCAGCAGCTTGGGGGCAGCGGCCGAGCAGTACTTC. Translated: CASSLGAAAEQYF.

The J gene is TRBJ1-5, the V gene TRBV18; 7 nucleotides match TRBD1. Germline CDR1 reads KGHSH; CDR2 reads LQKENI. The CDR3 loop spans 13 amino acids. The junction had 1 base not matched to a gene; V was cut back by 6 bases and J by 2 bases. CDR3 amino acids: CASSRGRNQPQHF. CDR3 DNA: TGTGCCAGCTCGAGGGGGCGCAATCAGCCCCAGCATTTT.

The chain has TRBV5-1 and TRBJ1-1; D uncertain. Germline-derived CDR1 and CDR2 are SGHRS and YFSETQ. The CDR3 loop spans 13 amino acids. V was clipped by 2 bases and J by 4 bases, with 9 bases between them. CDR3 in DNA: TGCGCCAGCAGCTTCCGGGGAGGCACTGAAGCTTTCTTT. This sequence encodes CASSFRGGTEAFF. The variable domain in full, with the rest retrieved from reference TRBV5-1 and TRBJ1-1, is KAGVTQTPRYLIKTRGQQVTLSCSPISGHRSVSWYQQTPGQGLQFLFEYFSETQRNKGNFPGRFSGRQFSNSRSEMNVSTLELGDSALYLCASSFRGGTEAFFGQGTRLTVV.

This chain uses TRBV29-1 with TRBJ2-4; D unclear. Germline V gene data show CDR1 as SQVTM and CDR2 as ANQGSEA. The CDR3 has 12 residues. The V end lost 1 base, the J end lost 7 bases, and 8 bases lay between the germline ends. The CDR3 sequence: CSVEGRSNIQYF. CDR3 DNA sequence: TGCAGCGTTGAAGGGAGATCCAACATTCAGTACTTC.

This chain links TRBV15 with TRBJ1-3, with D unclear. Trimming cost V 0 bases and J 3 bases, with 9 bases left between them. Germline lookup yields CDR1 LNHNV and CDR2 YYDKDF (reference sequence). This CDR3 is 15 amino acids long. The CDR3 here is CATSRDQSFGNTIYF. CDR3 nucleotides: TGTGCCACCAGCAGAGATCAGAGCTTTGGAAACACCATATATTTT.

The CDR3 nucleotides are TGTGCCAGTAGTATTTATGCTCCGGGAGCTACCTCTGGGGCCAACGTCCTGACTTTC. Its translation is CASSIYAPGATSGANVLTF. This sequence joins TRBV19 and TRBJ2-6, with D maybe TRBD2 (6 bases). CDR3 length equals 19 residues. Germline lookup yields CDR1 LNHDA and CDR2 SQIVND (reference sequence). The ends were cut back, 3 bases at V and 0 bases at J, with 18 bases in the middle.

This clone is a singleton in its sample. The chain employs TRBV10-1 and TRBJ2-5; possible D gene TRBD1, 5 bases. The CDR3 covers 15 residues. Germline V gene lookup returns CDR1 WNHNN and CDR2 SYGVQD (reference sequence). V was trimmed by 2 bases and J by 4 bases, leaving 14 bases between them. CDR3 sequence: CASSERRGDAETQYF. In nucleotides, the CDR3 is TGCGCCAGCAGTGAGCGAAGGGGTGACGCAGAGACCCAGTACTTC.

The rearrangement links TRBV11-3 to TRBJ2-1, with 7 positions matching TRBD1. The CDR3 is 13 amino acids. After removal of 6 bases from V and 11 bases from J, the junction contained 10 bases not matched to a gene. CDR1 SGHNT and CDR2 YENEEA come from the germline V gene. CDR3 bases: TGTGCCAGCAGTTTTTCGAGACAGGGTAAGCAGTTCTTC. Translating gives CASSFSRQGKQFF.

This clone was seen at least ten times. This rearrangement joins TRBV5-6 to TRBJ2-1; TRBD1 might be the D (5 bases). The V end lost 3 bases, the J end lost 8 bases, and 12 bases lay between the germline ends. Germline CDR1 SGHDT, CDR2 YYEEEE. The CDR3 covers 13 residues. CDR3: CASSWGPGDEQFF. The CDR3 DNA is TGTGCCAGCAGCTGGGGCCCCGGAGATGAGCAGTTCTTC.

The genes are TRBV3-1 (or the pseudogene TRBV3-2) and TRBJ1-1; D ambiguous. Trimming removed 1 base from V and 1 base from J, with 13 bases in between. Germline CDR1 LGHDT, CDR2 YNNKEL (reference sequence). The CDR3 covers 16 residues. CDR3 in amino acids: CASSQGPGLQNTEAFF. The CDR3 nucleotides are TGTGCCAGCAGCCAAGGCCCCGGGCTGCAGAACACTGAAGCTTTCTTT.

The chain carries TRBV7-6 and TRBJ2-6, with 9 bases aligning to TRBD1. The germline V gene encodes CDR1 SGHVS and CDR2 FNYEAQ. V lost 5 bases to trimming and J lost 0 bases; unmatched junction nucleotides: 11. This CDR3 is built from 19 residues. As DNA, the CDR3 is TGTGCCAGCAGCCCTACCCCTGGGACAGGGTCCTCTGGGGCCAACGTCCTGACTTTC. Amino acid sequence: CASSPTPGTGSSGANVLTF.

This sequence joins TRBV7-2 and TRBJ2-2, with 11 bases matching TRBD1. V trimming: 4 bases; J trimming: 7 bases; junction bases outside the gene matches: 5. The CDR3 runs 15 residues. Looked up from germline, CDR1 is SGHTA and CDR2 is FQGNSA. This CDR3 reads CASSSGQGAGGELFF. The CDR3 DNA sequence: TGTGCCAGCAGCTCAGGACAGGGGGCGGGCGGGGAGCTGTTTTTT.

This clone was seen just once. The chain uses TRBV2 and TRBJ2-1; 7 bases are shared with TRBD2. Trimming removed 4 bases from V and 2 bases from J; junction bases left unmatched: 8. Germline CDR1 and CDR2: SNHLY and FYNNEI. The CDR3 spans 16 residues. The CDR3 region is CASSGLAGSPYNEQFF. CDR3 in DNA: TGTGCCAGCAGTGGGTTAGCGGGCTCCCCCTACAATGAGCAGTTCTTC.

The rearrangement joins TRBV27 to TRBJ1-1; 10 bases are shared with TRBD1. CDR1 and CDR2 (germline): MNHEY, SMNVEV (reference sequence). Trimming removed 6 bases from V and 4 bases from J; junction bases left unmatched: 8. This CDR3 region has 15 residues. CDR3 in amino acids: CASRELDRGSTEAFF. The CDR3 DNA sequence: TGTGCCAGCAGAGAGTTGGACAGGGGGAGCACTGAAGCTTTCTTT.

The chain recombines TRBV2 with TRBJ1-1, with D perhaps TRBD1 (6 bases). The CDR3 runs to 11 residues. Germline V gene data show CDR1 as SNHLY and CDR2 as FYNNEI. Trimming stripped 7 bases from V and 7 bases from J, with 10 bases between. The CDR3 sequence is CASIPTGEAFF. The CDR3, as DNA: TGTGCCAGCATTCCGACAGGTGAAGCTTTCTTT.

This sequence joins TRBV12-5 and TRBJ2-7; no firm D call. This CDR3 is built from 12 residues. Per the germline V gene, CDR1 is LGHNT and CDR2 is FRNRAP. Between the trimmed V and J ends, which lost 5 bases and 4 bases, there was a span of 9 bases. The CDR3 nucleotides read TGTGCTAGTGGTGCCGCCTCTTACGAGCAGTACTTC. Translating it yields CASGAASYEQYF.

The CDR3 DNA reads TGTGCCACCAGTGATGGGGGAAACACTGAAGCTTTCTTT. This sequence encodes CATSDGGNTEAFF. The chain employs TRBV24-1 and TRBJ1-1; a weak D match, TRBD1 (5 bases). V shed 3 bases and J shed 2 bases, with 6 bases lying between them. There are 13 residues in the CDR3. Germline V gives CDR1 KGHDR, CDR2 SFDVKD.

The chain employs TRBV10-2 and TRBJ1-1, with 8 bases identical to TRBD1. Losses at the gene ends were 6 bases for V and 5 bases for J; bases not matched to a gene: 8. The length of the CDR3 is 14 residues. Germline V gives CDR1 WSHSY, CDR2 SAAADI. The CDR3 sequence is CASSHQGAGTEAFF. Here the CDR3 DNA reads TGCGCCAGCAGCCACCAGGGGGCTGGGACTGAAGCTTTCTTT.

The table lists this clone with a few counts. The V gene is TRBV7-9, the J gene TRBJ1-2, with a tentative D call TRBD1 (6 bases). This CDR3 spans 14 amino acids. The V and J ends lost 6 bases and 0 bases respectively, with 11 bases between them. The germline V gene has CDR1 SEHNR and CDR2 FQNEAQ (reference sequence). The CDR3 is CASSSRTANYGYTF. CDR3 nucleotide sequence: TGTGCCAGCAGTAGTAGGACAGCTAACTATGGCTACACCTTC.

This clone was seen once. The V and J genes are TRBV7-9 and TRBJ2-2, with 7 bases matching TRBD1. This CDR3 is built from 14 residues. V lost 4 bases to trimming and J lost 3 bases; unmatched junction nucleotides: 2. The V gene's germline CDR1 is SEHNR and CDR2 FQNEAQ (reference sequence). The CDR3 DNA is TGTGCCAGCAGCTACGACAGGGACACCGGGGAGCTGTTTTTT. It specifies CASSYDRDTGELFF.

The V call is TRBV6-4, the J call TRBJ1-2; 8 bases align to TRBD1. J lost 5 bases, V lost 5 bases, and 7 bases had no gene match. CDR3 length: 14 amino acids. Germline CDR1 reads MRHNA; CDR2 reads SNTAGT. For the CDR3, the DNA is TGTGCCAGCAGTCCCGGACAGGGTCGGTATGGCTACACCTTC. It codes for CASSPGQGRYGYTF.

J is TRBJ1-5 and V is TRBV19; D ambiguous. Germline-derived CDR1 and CDR2 are LNHDA and SQIVND (reference sequence). CDR3 size: 15 residues. V gave up 1 base and J gave up 7 bases, with 14 bases separating them. Here the CDR3 reads CASSIGGIANQPQHF. In DNA form, the CDR3 reads TGTGCCAGTAGTATAGGCGGGATTGCCAACCAGCCCCAGCATTTT.